This T cell receptor beta chain derives from a study of CD8 T cells in ankylosing spondylitis. Study conclusions and caveats: Earlier authors reported some of these motif variants in reactive arthritis synovial fluid and blood. Within peripheral blood, clones linked to disease were CD8+ and relatively rare.

The CDR3 extends over 16 amino acids. Germline V gene data show CDR1 as LNHDA and CDR2 as SQIVND (reference sequence). V was trimmed by 2 bases and J by 1 base, leaving 12 bases between them. A remark on this clonotype: As yet, its antigen is unknown.

Quantitative molecular-barcoded 5'-RACE generated the TCR beta libraries. TCRdb re-called the 5' RACE reads with MiXCR, one entry per CDR3 protein. The table records a few hundred thousand distinct CDR3 sequences, 15% to 20% of them present only once. The material sequenced was blood, either unsorted or a sorted T cell fraction (not recorded which). The chain joins TRBV19 to TRBJ1-5; possibly TRBD1 for D (6 bases). The sequence derives from a male donor with ankylosing spondylitis or in good health (not recorded which). In DNA form, the CDR3 reads TGTGCCAGTAGTATACTCCAGGGGACAAGCAATCAGCCCCAGCATTTT. This sequence encodes CASSILQGTSNQPQHF. Based on the CDR3 plus reference TRBV19 and TRBJ1-5, the full variable domain is DGGITQSPKYLFRKEGQNVTLSCEQNLNHDAMYWYRQDPGQGLRLIYYSQIVNDFQKGDIAEGYSVSREKKESFPLTVTSAQKNPTAFYLCASSILQGTSNQPQHFGDGTRLSIL.